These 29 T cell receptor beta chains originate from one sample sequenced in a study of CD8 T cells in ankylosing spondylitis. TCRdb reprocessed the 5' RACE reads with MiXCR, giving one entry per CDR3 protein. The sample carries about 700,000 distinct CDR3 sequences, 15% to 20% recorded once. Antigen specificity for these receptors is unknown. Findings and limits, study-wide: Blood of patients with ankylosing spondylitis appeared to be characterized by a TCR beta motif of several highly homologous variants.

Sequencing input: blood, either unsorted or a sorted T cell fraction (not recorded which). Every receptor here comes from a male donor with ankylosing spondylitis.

This CDR3 is CSVEDLLDRDNYGYTF. The CDR3 DNA follows: TGCAGCGTTGAAGATCTCCTGGACAGGGATAACTATGGCTACACCTTC. The V gene is TRBV29-1, the J gene TRBJ1-2, with 8 bases matching TRBD1. Germline values: CDR1 SQVTM, CDR2 ANQGSEA. The CDR3 contains 16 residues. V shed 0 bases, J shed 1 base, and the junction held 7 bases outside the gene matches. Filled out from reference TRBV29-1 and TRBJ1-2, the complete variable domain reads SAVISQKPSRDICQRGTSLTIQCQVDSQVTMMFWYRQQPGQSLTLIATANQGSEATYESGFVIDKFPISRPNLTFSTLTVSNMSPEDSSIYLCSVEDLLDRDNYGYTFGSGTRLTVV.

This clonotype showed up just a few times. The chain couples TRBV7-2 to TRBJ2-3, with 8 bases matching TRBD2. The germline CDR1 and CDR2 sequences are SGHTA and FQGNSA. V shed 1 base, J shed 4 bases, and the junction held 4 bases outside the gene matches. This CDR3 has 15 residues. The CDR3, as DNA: TGTGCCAGCAGCTTAGACGGGAGGGGGGCAGATACGCAGTATTTT. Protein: CASSLDGRGADTQYF.

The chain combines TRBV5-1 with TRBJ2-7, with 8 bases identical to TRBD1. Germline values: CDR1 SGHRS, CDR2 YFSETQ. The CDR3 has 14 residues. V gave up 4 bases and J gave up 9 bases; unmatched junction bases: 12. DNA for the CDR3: TGCGCCAGCAGCGGAAACGGACAGGGCATCGTGCAGTACTTC. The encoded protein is CASSGNGQGIVQYF.

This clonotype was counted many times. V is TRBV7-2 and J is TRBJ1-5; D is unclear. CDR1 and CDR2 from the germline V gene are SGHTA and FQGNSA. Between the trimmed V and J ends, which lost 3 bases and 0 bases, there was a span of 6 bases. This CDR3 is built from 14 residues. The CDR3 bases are TGTGCCAGCAGCTTGTCGAATAGCAATCAGCCCCAGCATTTT. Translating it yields CASSLSNSNQPQHF.

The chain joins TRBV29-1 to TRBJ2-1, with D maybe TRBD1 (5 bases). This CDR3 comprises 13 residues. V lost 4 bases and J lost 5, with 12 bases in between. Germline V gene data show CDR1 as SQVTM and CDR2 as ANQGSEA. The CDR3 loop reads CSVGRGSNNEQFF. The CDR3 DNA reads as TGCAGCGTTGGTAGGGGTAGCAACAATGAGCAGTTCTTC.

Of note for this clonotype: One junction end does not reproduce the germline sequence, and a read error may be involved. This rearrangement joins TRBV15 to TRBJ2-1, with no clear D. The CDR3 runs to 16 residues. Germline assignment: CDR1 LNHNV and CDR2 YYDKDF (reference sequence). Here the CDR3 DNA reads TGTGCCACCAGCGGAGAGACGGACGGACCCTACAATGAGCAGTTCTTC. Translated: CATSGETDGPYNEQFF.

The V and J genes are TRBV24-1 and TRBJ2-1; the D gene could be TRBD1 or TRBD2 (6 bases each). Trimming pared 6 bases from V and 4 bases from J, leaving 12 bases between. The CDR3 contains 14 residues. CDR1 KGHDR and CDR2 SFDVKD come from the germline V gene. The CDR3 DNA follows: TGTGCCACCAGTCCGGGGGCGATTTACAATGAGCAGTTCTTC. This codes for CATSPGAIYNEQFF.

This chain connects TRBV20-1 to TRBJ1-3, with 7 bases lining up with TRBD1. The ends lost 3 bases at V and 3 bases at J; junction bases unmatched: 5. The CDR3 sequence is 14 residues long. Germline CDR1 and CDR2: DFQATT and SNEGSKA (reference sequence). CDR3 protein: CSASKGASGNTIYF. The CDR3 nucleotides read TGCAGTGCTAGTAAGGGGGCGAGTGGAAACACCATATATTTT.

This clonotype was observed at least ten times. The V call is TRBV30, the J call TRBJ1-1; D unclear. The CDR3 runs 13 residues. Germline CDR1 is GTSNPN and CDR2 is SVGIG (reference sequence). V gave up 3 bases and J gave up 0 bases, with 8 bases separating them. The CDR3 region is CAWSSGMNTEAFF. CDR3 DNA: TGTGCCTGGAGCTCGGGCATGAACACTGAAGCTTTCTTT.

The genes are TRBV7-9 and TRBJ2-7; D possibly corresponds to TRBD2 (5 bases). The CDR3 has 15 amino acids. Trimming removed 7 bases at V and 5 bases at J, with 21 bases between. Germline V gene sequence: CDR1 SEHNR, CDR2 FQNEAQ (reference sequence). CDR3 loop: CASTPPTGPRDEQYF. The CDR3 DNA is TGTGCCAGCACCCCTCCAACCGGGCCGAGGGACGAGCAGTACTTC.

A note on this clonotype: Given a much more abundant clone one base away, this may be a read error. The CDR3 DNA sequence: TGCGCCAGCAGCCAAGGACAGGGGTGGTACGAGCAGTACTTC. It specifies CASSQGQGWYEQYF. The chain couples TRBV4-3 to TRBJ2-7, with TRBD1 matching over 8 bases. The J segment lost 4 bases and the V segment lost 1 base, leaving 3 bases of the junction unmatched. Germline V gene lookup returns CDR1 LGHNA and CDR2 YSLEER. CDR3 size: 14 residues.

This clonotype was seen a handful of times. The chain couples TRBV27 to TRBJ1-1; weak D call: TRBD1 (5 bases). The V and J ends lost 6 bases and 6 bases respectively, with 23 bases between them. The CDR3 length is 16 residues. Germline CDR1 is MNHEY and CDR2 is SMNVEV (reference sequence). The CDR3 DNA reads TGTGCCAGCAGAACGATCTACAGGCTTGGACACTCTGAAGCTTTCTTT. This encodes CASRTIYRLGHSEAFF.

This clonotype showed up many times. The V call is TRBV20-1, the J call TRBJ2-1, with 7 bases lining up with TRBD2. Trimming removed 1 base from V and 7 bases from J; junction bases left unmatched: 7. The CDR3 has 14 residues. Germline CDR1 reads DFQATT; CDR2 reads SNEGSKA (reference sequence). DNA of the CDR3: TGCAGTGCTAGAGTGTGGGAGGGCCTAAATGAGCAGTTCTTC. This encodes CSARVWEGLNEQFF.

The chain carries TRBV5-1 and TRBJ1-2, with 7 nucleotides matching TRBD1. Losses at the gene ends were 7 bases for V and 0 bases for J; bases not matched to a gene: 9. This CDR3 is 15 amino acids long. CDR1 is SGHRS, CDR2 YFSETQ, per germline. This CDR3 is CASGDLDRPNYGYTF. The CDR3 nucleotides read TGCGCCAGCGGGGACCTGGACAGGCCTAACTATGGCTACACCTTC.

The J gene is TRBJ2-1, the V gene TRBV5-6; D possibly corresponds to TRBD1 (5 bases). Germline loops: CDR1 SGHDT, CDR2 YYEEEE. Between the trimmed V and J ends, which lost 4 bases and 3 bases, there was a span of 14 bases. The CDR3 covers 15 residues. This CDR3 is CASSTAGSVYNEQFF. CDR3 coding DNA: TGTGCCAGCAGCACCGCAGGGTCCGTCTACAATGAGCAGTTCTTC. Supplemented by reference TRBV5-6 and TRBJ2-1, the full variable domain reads DAGVTQSPTHLIKTRGQQVTLRCSPKSGHDTVSWYQQALGQGPQFIFQYYEEEERQRGNFPDRFSGHQFPNYSSELNVNALLLGDSALYLCASSTAGSVYNEQFFGPGTRLTVL.

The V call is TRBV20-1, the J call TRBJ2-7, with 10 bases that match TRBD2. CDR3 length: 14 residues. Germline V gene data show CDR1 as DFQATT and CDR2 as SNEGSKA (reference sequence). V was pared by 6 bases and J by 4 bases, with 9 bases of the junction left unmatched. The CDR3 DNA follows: TGCAGTGCCCCCCTAGCGGGAGCCCTATACGAGCAGTACTTC. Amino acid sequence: CSAPLAGALYEQYF.

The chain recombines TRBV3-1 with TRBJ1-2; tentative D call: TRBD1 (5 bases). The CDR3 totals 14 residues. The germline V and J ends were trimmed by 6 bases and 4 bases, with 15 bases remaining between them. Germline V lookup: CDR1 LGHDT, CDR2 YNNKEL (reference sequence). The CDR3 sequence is CASRAARDGYGYTF. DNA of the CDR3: TGTGCCAGCAGGGCCGCCAGGGATGGCTATGGCTACACCTTC.

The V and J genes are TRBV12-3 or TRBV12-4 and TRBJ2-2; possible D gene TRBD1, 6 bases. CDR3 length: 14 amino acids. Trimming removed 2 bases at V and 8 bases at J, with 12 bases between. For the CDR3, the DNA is TGTGCCAGCAGTTTAAGGGGGAATGCTGGGGAGCTGTTTTTT. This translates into CASSLRGNAGELFF.

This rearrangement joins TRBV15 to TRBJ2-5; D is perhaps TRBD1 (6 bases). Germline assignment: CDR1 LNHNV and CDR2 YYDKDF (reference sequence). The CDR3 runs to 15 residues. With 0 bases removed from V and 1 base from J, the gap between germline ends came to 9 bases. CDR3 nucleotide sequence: TGTGCCACCAGCAGAGATACCAGGGGCCAAGAGACCCAGTACTTC. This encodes CATSRDTRGQETQYF.

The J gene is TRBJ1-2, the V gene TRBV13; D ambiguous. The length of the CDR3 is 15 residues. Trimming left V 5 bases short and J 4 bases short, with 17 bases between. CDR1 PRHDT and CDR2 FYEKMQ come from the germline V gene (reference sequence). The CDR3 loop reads CASSRPAAPSYGYTF. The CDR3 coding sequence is TGTGCCAGCAGCCGTCCTGCAGCCCCCAGCTATGGCTACACCTTC.

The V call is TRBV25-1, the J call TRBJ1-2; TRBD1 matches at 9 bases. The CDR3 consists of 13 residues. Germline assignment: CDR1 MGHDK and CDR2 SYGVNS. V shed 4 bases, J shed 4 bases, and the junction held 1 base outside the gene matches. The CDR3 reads CASSGQGGYGYTF. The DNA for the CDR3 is TGTGCCAGCAGTGGACAGGGGGGCTATGGCTACACCTTC.

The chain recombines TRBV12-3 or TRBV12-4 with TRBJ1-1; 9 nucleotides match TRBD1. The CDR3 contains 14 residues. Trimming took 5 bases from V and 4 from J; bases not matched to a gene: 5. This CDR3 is CASSPRDRATEAFF. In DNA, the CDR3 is TGTGCCAGCAGTCCGCGGGACAGGGCCACTGAAGCTTTCTTT.

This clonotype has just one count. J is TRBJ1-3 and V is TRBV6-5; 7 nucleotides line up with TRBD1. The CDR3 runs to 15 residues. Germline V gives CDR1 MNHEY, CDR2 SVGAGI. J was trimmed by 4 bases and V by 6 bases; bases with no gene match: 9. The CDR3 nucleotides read TGTGCCAGCAGCTATACCCAACAGGGGGGAAACACCATATATTTT. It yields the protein CASSYTQQGGNTIYF.

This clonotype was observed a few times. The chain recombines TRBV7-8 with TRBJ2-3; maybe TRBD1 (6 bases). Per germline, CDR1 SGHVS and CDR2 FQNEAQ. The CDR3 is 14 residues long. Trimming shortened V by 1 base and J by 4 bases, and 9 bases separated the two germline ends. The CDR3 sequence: CASSLDRVPDTQYF. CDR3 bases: TGTGCCAGCAGCTTAGACAGGGTGCCAGATACGCAGTATTTT.

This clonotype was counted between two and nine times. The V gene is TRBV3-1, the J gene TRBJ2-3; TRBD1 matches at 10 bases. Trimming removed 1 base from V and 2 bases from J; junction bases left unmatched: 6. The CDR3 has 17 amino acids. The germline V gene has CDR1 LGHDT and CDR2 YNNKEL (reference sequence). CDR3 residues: CASSQVSGQGYTDTQYF. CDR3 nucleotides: TGTGCCAGCAGCCAAGTTTCGGGACAGGGGTACACAGATACGCAGTATTTT.

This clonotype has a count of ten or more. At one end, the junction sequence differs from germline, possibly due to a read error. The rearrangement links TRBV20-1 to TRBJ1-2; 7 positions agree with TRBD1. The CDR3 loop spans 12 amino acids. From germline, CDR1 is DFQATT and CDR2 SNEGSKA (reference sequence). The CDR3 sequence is CSAKTGNYGYTF. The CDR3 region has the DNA TGCAGCGCTAAGACAGGGAACTATGGCTACACCTTC.

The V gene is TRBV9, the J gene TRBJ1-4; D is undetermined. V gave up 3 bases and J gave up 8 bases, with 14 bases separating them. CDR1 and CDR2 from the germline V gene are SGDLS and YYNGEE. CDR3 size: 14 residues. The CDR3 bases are TGTGCCAGCAGCGGCGGAGGGCTTGACGAAAAACTGTTTTTT. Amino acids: CASSGGGLDEKLFF.

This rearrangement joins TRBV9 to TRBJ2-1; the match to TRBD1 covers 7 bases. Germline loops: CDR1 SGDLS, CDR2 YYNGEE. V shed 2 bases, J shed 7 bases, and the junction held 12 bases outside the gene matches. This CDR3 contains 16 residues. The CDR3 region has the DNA TGTGCCAGCAGCGTTGGGGGCCGCACAGGGGTAAATGAGCAGTTCTTC. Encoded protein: CASSVGGRTGVNEQFF.

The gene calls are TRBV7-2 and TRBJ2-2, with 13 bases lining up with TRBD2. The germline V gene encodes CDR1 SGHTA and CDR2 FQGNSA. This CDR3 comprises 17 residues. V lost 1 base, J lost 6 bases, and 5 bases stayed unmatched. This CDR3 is CASSLVPGLAGPGELFF. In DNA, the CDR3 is TGTGCCAGCAGCTTAGTTCCGGGACTAGCGGGGCCCGGGGAGCTGTTTTTT. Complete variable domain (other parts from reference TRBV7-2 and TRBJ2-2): GAGVSQSPSNKVTEKGKDVELRCDPISGHTALYWYRQSLGQGLEFLIYFQGNSAPDKSGLPSDRFSAERTGGSVSTLTIQRTQQEDSAVYLCASSLVPGLAGPGELFFGEGSRLTVL.